This note documents a single T cell receptor (beta chain) sequence. Antigen: not known. The immunoSEQ assay was v3. Survey-level samples got approximately 1.8 million read pairs; deep-level samples got roughly 5-6.5 million. Only in-frame clones appear in the TCRdb table, and some are missing; sequencing was by immunoSEQ multiplex PCR. The sample yields around 21,000 clones, 60% to 80% seen once. Trimming removed 4 bases from V and 4 bases from J; junction bases left unmatched: 5. CDR3 length: 16 amino acids. From germline, CDR1 is SNHLY and CDR2 FYNNEI. The time point here: pre-treatment sample, taken before nivolumab and TIL therapy. These data belong to a study of TIL therapy for anti-PD-1-resistant metastatic lung cancer. Study-level findings and limits: This highly selected cohort may not generalize to typical lung cancer patients.

Here the sequenced sample was blood, taken at baseline. The gene calls are TRBV2 and TRBJ1-5, with 12 bases identical to TRBD1. The TCR sequence derives from a person between 30 and 79 years old with non-small cell lung cancer. Here the CDR3 DNA reads TGTGCCAGCAGTGGGACGGGACAGGGGGCGAATCAGCCCCAGCATTTT. Its protein is CASSGTGQGANQPQHF.